One and the same sample provided the 23 T cell receptor beta chains below, sequenced in a study of cytomegalovirus exposure and HLA in healthy donors. The PCR employed 60 Vbeta primers together with 13 Jbeta primers. Profiling relied on immunoSEQ multiplex PCR, and the TCRdb table lists in-frame clones only, not all of them. The sample records roughly 180,000 clones, approximately 81% being singletons. The material sequenced was PBMCs. These receptors were taken from a man aged 30 to 45 in good health and CMV-seronegative.

The gene calls are TRBV7-8 and TRBJ2-5; D unresolved. There are 13 residues in the CDR3. Trimming removed 1 base from V and 5 bases from J, with 8 bases in between. Germline CDR1 and CDR2: SGHVS and FQNEAQ. The CDR3 DNA sequence: TGTGCCAGCAGCTTAGTTAGAATCGAGACCCAGTACTTC. Its protein product is CASSLVRIETQYF. Variable domain in full (rest from reference TRBV7-8 and TRBJ2-5): GAGVSQSPRYKVAKRGQDVALRCDPISGHVSLFWYQQALGQGPEFLTYFQNEAQLDKSGLPSDRFFAERPEGSVSTLKIQRTQQEDSAVYLCASSLVRIETQYFGPGTRLLVL.

The rearrangement links TRBV5-1 to TRBJ1-1; no firm D call. CDR1 and CDR2 from the germline V gene are SGHRS and YFSETQ. The CDR3 extends over 13 amino acids. The V end lost 0 bases, the J end lost 7 bases, and 10 bases lay between the germline ends. This CDR3 reads CASSLAVSHEAFF. The DNA of the CDR3 is TGCGCCAGCAGCTTGGCTGTCAGTCATGAAGCTTTCTTT.

The J gene is TRBJ2-5, the V gene TRBV4-1; no firm D call. The CDR3 covers 14 residues. V lost 0 bases and J 2 bases, leaving 7 bases between the germline ends. Germline V gene data show CDR1 as MGHRA and CDR2 as YSYEKL. The CDR3 sequence: CASSQEGSQETQYF. In DNA form, the CDR3 reads TGCGCCAGCAGCCAAGAGGGCAGTCAAGAGACCCAGTACTTC.

By sample share, this clone is medium-sized. The CDR3 region is CASSLQGQGVEAFF. The CDR3 DNA reads as TGTGCCAGCAGCTTACAAGGACAGGGGGTTGAAGCTTTCTTT. The gene calls are TRBV13 and TRBJ1-1; 10 bases fit TRBD1. Losses at the gene ends were 2 bases for V and 7 bases for J; bases not matched to a gene: 4. Germline V CDR1 and CDR2: PRHDT, FYEKMQ (reference sequence). CDR3 size: 14 residues. The full variable domain, in which reference TRBV13 and TRBJ1-1 provide the parts outside the CDR3, is AAGVIQSPRHLIKEKRETATLKCYPIPRHDTVYWYQQGPGQDPQFLISFYEKMQSDKGSIPDRFSAQQFSDYHSELNMSSLELGDSALYFCASSLQGQGVEAFFGQGTRLTVV.

The V gene is TRBV7-6, the J gene TRBJ2-3, with D possibly TRBD2 on 5 matching bases. The CDR3 runs to 14 residues. Trimming took off 8 bases at V and 2 bases at J, with 14 bases between the two ends. Per the germline V gene, CDR1 is SGHVS and CDR2 is FNYEAQ. CDR3 region: CASSGGSYTDTQYF. CDR3 DNA sequence: TGTGCCAGCTCCGGAGGCAGCTACACAGATACGCAGTATTTT.

The chain recombines TRBV6-1 with TRBJ1-5, with a possible D match to TRBD1 (6 bases). The germline gives CDR1 MNHNS, CDR2 SASEGT. The V end was cut by 7 bases, the J end by 10 bases, with 17 bases between. This CDR3 spans 13 amino acids. CDR3 amino acids: CASTKEGGNPQHF. CDR3 bases: TGTGCCAGCACCAAAGAGGGGGGGAACCCCCAGCATTTT.

This clone came up a few times. The chain joins TRBV11-2 to TRBJ2-1; D perhaps matches TRBD2 (5 bases). Per germline, CDR1 SGHAT and CDR2 FQNNGV. This CDR3 is 13 amino acids long. Trimming took 6 bases from V and 10 from J, leaving 16 bases between them. The CDR3 sequence is CASRSSFSGEQFF. The CDR3 nucleotides are TGTGCCAGCAGGAGCAGCTTCTCGGGAGAGCAGTTCTTC.

CDR3 bases: TGTGCCAGCAGTTTATCCAGGGACTATGGCTACACCTTC. Amino acid sequence: CASSLSRDYGYTF. The gene calls are TRBV28 and TRBJ1-2; tentative D call: TRBD1 (5 bases). V lost 1 base and J 3 bases, leaving 6 bases between the germline ends. Germline V CDR1 and CDR2: MDHEN, SYDVKM. This CDR3 region has 13 residues.

J is TRBJ1-2 and V is TRBV11-2, with a weak D call TRBD1 (5 bases). Germline CDR1 SGHAT, CDR2 FQNNGV. V lost 8 bases to trimming and J lost 2 bases, with 15 bases between them. The CDR3 is 14 amino acids. The CDR3 coding sequence is TGTGCCAGCTCCGCCTCGGGGGGGAACTATGGCTACACCTTC. As protein: CASSASGGNYGYTF. The entire variable domain, with the rest obtained from reference TRBV11-2 and TRBJ1-2, is as follows: EAGVAQSPRYKIIEKRQSVAFWCNPISGHATLYWYQQILGQGPKLLIQFQNNGVVDDSQLPKDRFSAERLKGVDSTLKIQPAKLEDSAVYLCASSASGGNYGYTFGSGTRLTVV.

The chain is built from TRBV27 and TRBJ1-6; the D is unclear. The germline CDR1 and CDR2 sequences are MNHEY and SMNVEV (reference sequence). Trimming removed 7 bases from V and 7 bases from J, with 14 bases in between. The CDR3 sequence is 14 residues long. CDR3 bases: TGTGCCAGCACCCTTCGCGTAGCAAATTCACCCCTCCACTTT. Translation gives CASTLRVANSPLHF.

In this sample, this clone turned up a few times. The chain joins TRBV18 to TRBJ2-5; TRBD1 matches at 7 bases. The J call may be in error: the DNA end matches TRBJ2-7 better. The CDR3 contains 14 residues. The germline V gene encodes CDR1 KGHSH and CDR2 LQKENI. The DNA of the CDR3 is TGTGCCAGCTCACCCGACAGGGAAGCCTACGAGCAGTACTTC. It codes for CASSPDREAYEQYF.

This chain joins TRBV27 and TRBJ1-5; D ambiguous. Germline assignment: CDR1 MNHEY and CDR2 SMNVEV (reference sequence). The CDR3 extends over 15 amino acids. Trimming took off 0 bases at V and 6 bases at J, with 12 bases between the two ends. CDR3: CASSLSTGGGQPQHF. The CDR3 DNA is TGTGCCAGCAGTTTATCGACGGGTGGTGGTCAGCCCCAGCATTTT.

V is TRBV27 and J is TRBJ1-1; D gene ambiguous. This CDR3 has 13 amino acids. The V end was cut by 5 bases, the J end by 1 base, with 8 bases between. CDR1 MNHEY and CDR2 SMNVEV come from the germline V gene (reference sequence). CDR3 DNA: TGTGCCAGCAGTCGGGTTCCGAACACTGAAGCTTTCTTT. This gives the protein CASSRVPNTEAFF.

This clone has just a few counts. The chain links TRBV10-3 to TRBJ1-1, with 8 bases aligning to TRBD1. This CDR3 region has 15 residues. Looked up from germline, CDR1 is ENHRY and CDR2 is SYGVKD. The ends lost 0 bases at V and 3 bases at J; junction bases unmatched: 3. CDR3 in amino acids: CAISESGTGYTEAFF. In DNA form, the CDR3 reads TGTGCCATCAGTGAGTCTGGGACAGGATACACTGAAGCTTTCTTT.

The chain carries TRBV9 and TRBJ2-2; 9 bases align to TRBD2. The CDR3 is 18 amino acids. V lost 3 bases to trimming and J lost 6 bases; unmatched junction nucleotides: 15. CDR1 and CDR2 (germline): SGDLS, YYNGEE. This CDR3 reads CASSATYYAAGGPGELFF. CDR3 sequence (DNA): TGTGCCAGCAGCGCAACCTACTACGCGGCGGGGGGGCCCGGGGAGCTGTTTTTT. The full variable domain, completed using reference TRBV9 and TRBJ2-2, is DSGVTQTPKHLITATGQRVTLRCSPRSGDLSVYWYQQSLDQGLQFLIQYYNGEERAKGNILERFSAQQFPDLHSELNLSSLELGDSALYFCASSATYYAAGGPGELFFGEGSRLTVL.

This clone was observed a single time. This chain links TRBV21-1 with TRBJ1-5; the table's D call, TRBD1, has no DNA check behind it. TRBV21-1 is annotated as a pseudogene. This CDR3 has 15 residues. The CDR3 is CATKPRGTGDQPQHF. CDR3 DNA: TGTGCCACCAAGCCCAGGGGGACAGGGGATCAACCCCAGCATTTT.

The chain combines TRBV19 with TRBJ2-7; 15 bases agree with TRBD2. The J segment lost 4 bases and the V segment lost 10 bases, leaving 5 bases of the junction unmatched. This CDR3 contains 14 residues. Per the germline V gene, CDR1 is LNHDA and CDR2 is SQIVND (reference sequence). The CDR3 DNA reads as TGTGCCACTTCCGGGACTAGCGGGGGGTACGAGCAGTACTTC. This translates into CATSGTSGGYEQYF.

This clone turned up a few times. The chain has TRBV7-3 and TRBJ1-2; 10 nucleotides agree with TRBD1. The CDR3 has 14 amino acids. With V trimmed by 5 bases and J by 8 bases, 8 bases remained unmatched. The germline gives CDR1 SGHTA, CDR2 FQGTGA. The CDR3 bases are TGTGCCAGCAGCAAGGGACAGGGGTCCTTAGGCTACACCTTC. This codes for CASSKGQGSLGYTF.

The chain uses TRBV5-1 and TRBJ1-6, with TRBD1 as a possible D gene (5 bases). There are 14 residues in the CDR3. Germline CDR1 SGHRS, CDR2 YFSETQ. The ends were cut back, 4 bases at V and 6 bases at J, with 11 bases in the middle. CDR3: CASSPDQGNSPLHF. The CDR3 DNA reads as TGCGCCAGCAGCCCGGACCAGGGTAATTCACCCCTCCACTTT.

The chain recombines TRBV2 with TRBJ2-3; no reliable D call. The CDR3 runs 13 residues. CDR1 is SNHLY and CDR2 is FYNNEI in the germline V gene. Trimming pared 3 bases from V and 6 bases from J, leaving 10 bases between. CDR3 region: CASSEGMTDTQYF. In DNA, the CDR3 is TGTGCCAGCAGTGAGGGTATGACTGATACGCAGTATTTT.

Remarks on this clone: The same CDR3 also results from other DNA sequences found in this sample. The J gene is TRBJ2-1, the V gene TRBV18, with 8 nucleotides matching TRBD2. J gave up 1 base and V 0 bases, and 2 bases lay outside the gene matches. Germline CDR1 is KGHSH and CDR2 is LQKENI. The CDR3 contains 16 residues. The CDR3 sequence is CASSPPGGGSYNEQFF. The CDR3 DNA sequence: TGTGCCAGCTCACCACCGGGCGGGGGGTCCTACAATGAGCAGTTCTTC. Filled out from reference TRBV18 and TRBJ2-1, the complete variable domain reads NAGVMQNPRHLVRRRGQEARLRCSPMKGHSHVYWYRQLPEEGLKFMVYLQKENIIDESGMPKERFSAEFPKEGPSILRIQQVVRGDSAAYFCASSPPGGGSYNEQFFGPGTRLTVL.

The chain is built from TRBV5-4 and TRBJ2-1; the D gene is possibly TRBD2 (5 bases). The CDR3 runs 16 residues. Germline-derived CDR1 and CDR2 are SGHNT and YYREEE (reference sequence). V was cut by 0 bases and J by 5 bases, with 15 bases left in between. For the CDR3, the DNA is TGTGCCAGCAGCTTGGTCCAGCGGAGCCTAAACAATGAGCAGTTCTTC. Amino acid sequence: CASSLVQRSLNNEQFF.

V gene TRBV27 combines with J gene TRBJ2-3, with D maybe TRBD2 (6 bases). CDR1 is MNHEY and CDR2 is SMNVEV in the germline V gene (reference sequence). V lost 6 bases and J 3 bases, leaving 19 bases between the germline ends. The CDR3 spans 16 residues. The CDR3 here is CASSSVLEGGTDTQYF. CDR3 in DNA: TGTGCCAGCAGCTCCGTTTTGGAGGGAGGAACAGATACGCAGTATTTT.